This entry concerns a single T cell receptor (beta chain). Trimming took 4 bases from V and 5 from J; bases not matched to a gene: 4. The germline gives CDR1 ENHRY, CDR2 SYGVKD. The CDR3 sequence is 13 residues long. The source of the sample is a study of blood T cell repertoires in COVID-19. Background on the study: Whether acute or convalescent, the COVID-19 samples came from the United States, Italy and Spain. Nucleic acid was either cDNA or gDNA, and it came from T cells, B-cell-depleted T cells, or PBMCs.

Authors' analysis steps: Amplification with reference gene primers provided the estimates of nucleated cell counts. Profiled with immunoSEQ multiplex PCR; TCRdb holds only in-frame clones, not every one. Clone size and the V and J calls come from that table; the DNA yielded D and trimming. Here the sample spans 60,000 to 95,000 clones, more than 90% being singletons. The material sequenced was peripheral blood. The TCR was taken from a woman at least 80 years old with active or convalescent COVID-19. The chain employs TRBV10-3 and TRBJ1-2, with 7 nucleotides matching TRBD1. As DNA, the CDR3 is TGTGCCATCAGTGGGCCCAGGGGGTATGGCTACACCTTC. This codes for CAISGPRGYGYTF.